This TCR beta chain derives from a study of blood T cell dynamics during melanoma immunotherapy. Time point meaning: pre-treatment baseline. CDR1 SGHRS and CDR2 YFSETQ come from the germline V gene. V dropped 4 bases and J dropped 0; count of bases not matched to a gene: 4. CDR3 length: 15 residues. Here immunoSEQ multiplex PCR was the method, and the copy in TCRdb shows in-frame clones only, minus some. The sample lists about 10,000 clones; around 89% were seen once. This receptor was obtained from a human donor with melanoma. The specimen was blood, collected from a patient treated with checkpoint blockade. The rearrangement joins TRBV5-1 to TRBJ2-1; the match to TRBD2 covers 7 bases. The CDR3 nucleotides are TGCGCCAGCAGCATGGGAGGGTTCTCCTACAATGAGCAGTTCTTC. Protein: CASSMGGFSYNEQFF.